This T cell receptor (beta chain) was identified during a study of shared clonotypes between healthy human individuals. Naive CD8 cells were CD45RO-negative, positively selected for CCR7, excluding terminally differentiated effector memory CD45RA+ cells. The count of this clone is one. Its antigen is unidentified. Sequencing used immunoSEQ multiplex PCR; TCRdb keeps in-frame clones, though not all of them. This sample carries about 2.2 million clones, approximately 94% of them seen once, and the ten largest clones take 1.5% to 2%. Study-level points and caveats: A generally larger estimated richness was seen in naive subsets than in memory subsets.

This CDR3 is built from 15 residues. Germline V gene sequence: CDR1 MNHEY, CDR2 SVGAGI. V was shortened by 6 bases and J by 6 bases, with 20 bases between the two germline ends. The chain employs TRBV6-5 and TRBJ1-2; no clear D. The sample taken for sequencing was naive CD8+ T cells from PBMCs. This receptor was taken from a man between 18 and 35 years old in good health. Some clones in this sample may be carry-over from other donors' samples. CDR3 in DNA: TGTGCCAGCAGCCCCTATGGTCCTCCCTTTGATGGCTACACCTTC. Protein sequence: CASSPYGPPFDGYTF.